This TCR beta chain was profiled in a study of blood T cell repertoires in COVID-19. In the study overall: Italy, Spain and the United States were the sources of the convalescent and acute COVID-19 samples.

This clone was seen a handful of times. Per the original data handling: Counts of nucleated cells, estimated from reference gene primer amplification, were obtained. Sequenced by immunoSEQ multiplex PCR; TCRdb stores in-frame clones only, minus some. V and J calls and clone size are given by that table; D and trimming were obtained from the DNA. The sample has roughly 70,000 clones; 75% to 80% are singletons. This CDR3 is 17 amino acids long. CDR1 SGDLS and CDR2 YYNGEE come from the germline V gene. J lost 1 base, V lost 0 bases, and 7 bases had no gene match. The sequence was obtained from a woman in her sixties or seventies with acute or convalescent COVID-19. Sequencing input: peripheral blood. The chain is built from TRBV9 and TRBJ1-2, with 9 bases identical to TRBD1. The CDR3: CASSVAATGGLNYGYTF. Written as DNA, the CDR3 is TGTGCCAGCAGCGTAGCTGCAACAGGGGGCCTTAACTATGGCTACACCTTC.